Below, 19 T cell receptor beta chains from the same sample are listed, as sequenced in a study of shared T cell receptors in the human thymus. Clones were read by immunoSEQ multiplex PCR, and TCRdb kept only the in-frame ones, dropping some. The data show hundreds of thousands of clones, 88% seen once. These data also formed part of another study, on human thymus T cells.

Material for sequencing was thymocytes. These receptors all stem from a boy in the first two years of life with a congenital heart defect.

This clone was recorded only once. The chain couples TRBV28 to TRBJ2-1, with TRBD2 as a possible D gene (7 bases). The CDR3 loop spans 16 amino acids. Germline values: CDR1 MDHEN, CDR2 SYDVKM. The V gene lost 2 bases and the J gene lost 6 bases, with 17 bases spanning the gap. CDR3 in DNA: TGTGCCAGCAGTTTAAAATGGCTAGGGGGGGGCAATGAGCAGTTCTTC. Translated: CASSLKWLGGGNEQFF.

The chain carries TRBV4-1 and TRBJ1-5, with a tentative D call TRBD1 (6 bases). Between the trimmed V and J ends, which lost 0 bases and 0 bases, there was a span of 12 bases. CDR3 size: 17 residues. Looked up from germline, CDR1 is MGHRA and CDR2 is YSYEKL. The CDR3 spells CASSQDGGHGSNQPQHF. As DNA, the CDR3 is TGCGCCAGCAGCCAAGATGGGGGCCACGGTAGCAATCAGCCCCAGCATTTT.

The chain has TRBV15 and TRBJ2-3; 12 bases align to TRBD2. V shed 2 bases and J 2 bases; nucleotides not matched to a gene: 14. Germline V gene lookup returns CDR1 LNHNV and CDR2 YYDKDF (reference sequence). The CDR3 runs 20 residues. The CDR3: CATSRQTGRTSGTSTDTQYF. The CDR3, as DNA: TGTGCCACCAGCAGACAGACAGGTCGGACTAGCGGGACCTCCACAGATACGCAGTATTTT.

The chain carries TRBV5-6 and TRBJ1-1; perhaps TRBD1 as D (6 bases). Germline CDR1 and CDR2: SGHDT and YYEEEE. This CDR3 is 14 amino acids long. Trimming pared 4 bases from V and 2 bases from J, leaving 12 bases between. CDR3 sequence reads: CASSPGQRNTEAFF. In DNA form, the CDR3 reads TGTGCCAGCAGCCCTGGACAGAGAAACACTGAAGCTTTCTTT.

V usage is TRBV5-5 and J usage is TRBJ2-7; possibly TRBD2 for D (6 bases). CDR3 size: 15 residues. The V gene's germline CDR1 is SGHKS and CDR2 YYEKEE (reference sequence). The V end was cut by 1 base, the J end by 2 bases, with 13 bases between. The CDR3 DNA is TGTGCCAGCAGCTTGCGTTTGGAGGGACCCTACGAGCAGTACTTC. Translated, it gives CASSLRLEGPYEQYF.

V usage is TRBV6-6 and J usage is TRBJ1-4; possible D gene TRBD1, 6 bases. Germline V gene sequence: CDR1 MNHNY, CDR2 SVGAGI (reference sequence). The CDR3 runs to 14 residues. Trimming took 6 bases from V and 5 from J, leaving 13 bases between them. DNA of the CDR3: TGTGCCAGCAGGAACGGACAGTTCAATGAAAAACTGTTTTTT. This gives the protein CASRNGQFNEKLFF.

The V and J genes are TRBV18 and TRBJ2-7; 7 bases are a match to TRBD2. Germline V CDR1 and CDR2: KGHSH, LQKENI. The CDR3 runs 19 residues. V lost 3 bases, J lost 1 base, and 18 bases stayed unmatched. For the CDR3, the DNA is TGTGCCAGCTCACCCCACGGGGAGGGTTGGAATCGCCCATCCTACGAGCAGTACTTC. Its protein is CASSPHGEGWNRPSYEQYF.

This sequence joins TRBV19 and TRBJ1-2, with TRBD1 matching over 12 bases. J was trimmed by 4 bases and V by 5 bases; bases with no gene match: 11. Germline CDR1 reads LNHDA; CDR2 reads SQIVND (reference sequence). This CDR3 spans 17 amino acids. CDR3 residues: CASSPGGGQGAAYGYTF. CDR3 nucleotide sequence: TGTGCCAGTAGTCCGGGCGGGGGACAGGGGGCGGCCTATGGCTACACCTTC.

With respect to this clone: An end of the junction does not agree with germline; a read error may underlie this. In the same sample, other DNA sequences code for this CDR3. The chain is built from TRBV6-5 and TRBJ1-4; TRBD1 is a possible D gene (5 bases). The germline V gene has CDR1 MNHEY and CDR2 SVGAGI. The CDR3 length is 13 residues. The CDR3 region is CASRSDSNEKLFF. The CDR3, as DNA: TGCGCCAGCAGATCCGACAGTAATGAAAAACTGTTTTTT.

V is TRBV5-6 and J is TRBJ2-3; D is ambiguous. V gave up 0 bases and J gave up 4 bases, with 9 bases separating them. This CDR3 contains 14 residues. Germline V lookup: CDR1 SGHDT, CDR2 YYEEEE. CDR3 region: CASSLAGEPDTQYF. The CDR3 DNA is TGTGCCAGCAGCTTGGCCGGTGAACCAGATACGCAGTATTTT.

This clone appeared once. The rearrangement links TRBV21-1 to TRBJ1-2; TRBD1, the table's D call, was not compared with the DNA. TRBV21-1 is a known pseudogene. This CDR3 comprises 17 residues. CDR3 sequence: CASSKVGGQVPNYGYTF. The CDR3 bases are TGTGCCAGCAGCAAAGTCGGAGGACAGGTACCTAACTATGGCTACACCTTC.

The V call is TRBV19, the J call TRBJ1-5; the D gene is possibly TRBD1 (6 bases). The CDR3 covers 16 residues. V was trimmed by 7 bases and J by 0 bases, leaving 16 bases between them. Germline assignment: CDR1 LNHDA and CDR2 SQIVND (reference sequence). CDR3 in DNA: TGTGCCAGTAACCCGGGACACCCAAATAGCAATCAGCCCCAGCATTTT. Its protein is CASNPGHPNSNQPQHF.

The CDR3 sequence is CASSVKRDTGELFF. The CDR3 DNA sequence: TGTGCCAGCAGCGTAAAGCGTGACACCGGGGAGCTGTTTTTT. The chain uses TRBV9 and TRBJ2-2; D not resolved. The CDR3 runs 14 residues. CDR1 and CDR2 from the germline V gene are SGDLS and YYNGEE. V was clipped by 1 base and J by 3 bases, with 7 bases between them.

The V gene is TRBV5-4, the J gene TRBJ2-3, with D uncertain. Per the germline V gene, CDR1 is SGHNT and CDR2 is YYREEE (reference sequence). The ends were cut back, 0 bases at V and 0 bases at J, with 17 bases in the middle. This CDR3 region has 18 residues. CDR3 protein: CASSLVSTTSRSTDTQYF. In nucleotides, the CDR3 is TGTGCCAGCAGCTTGGTTTCAACCACGAGTCGTAGCACAGATACGCAGTATTTT.

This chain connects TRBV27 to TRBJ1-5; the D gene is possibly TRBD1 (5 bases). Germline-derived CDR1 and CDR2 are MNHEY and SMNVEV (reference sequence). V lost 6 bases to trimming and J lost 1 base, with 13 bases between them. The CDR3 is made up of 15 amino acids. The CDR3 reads CASSPRGGSNQPQHF. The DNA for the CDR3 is TGTGCCAGCAGCCCTCGGGGGGGGAGCAATCAGCCCCAGCATTTT.

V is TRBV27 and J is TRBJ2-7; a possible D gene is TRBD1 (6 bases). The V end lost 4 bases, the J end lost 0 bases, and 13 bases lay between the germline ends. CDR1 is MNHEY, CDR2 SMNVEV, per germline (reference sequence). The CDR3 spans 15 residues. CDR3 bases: TGTGCCAGCAGTTCCCCCAGGACAGACTCCTACGAGCAGTACTTC. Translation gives CASSSPRTDSYEQYF.

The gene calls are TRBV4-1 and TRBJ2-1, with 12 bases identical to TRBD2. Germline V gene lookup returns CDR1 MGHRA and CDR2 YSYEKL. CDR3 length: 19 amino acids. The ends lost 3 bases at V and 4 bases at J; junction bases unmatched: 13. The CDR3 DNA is TGCGCCAGCAGCCAGGTTCCGGTGCTAGCGGGAGGGCCGTACAATGAGCAGTTCTTC. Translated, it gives CASSQVPVLAGGPYNEQFF.

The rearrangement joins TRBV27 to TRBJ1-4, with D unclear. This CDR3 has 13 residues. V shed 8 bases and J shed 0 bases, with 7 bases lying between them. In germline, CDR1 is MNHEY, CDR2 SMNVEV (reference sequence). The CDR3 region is CASRRATNEKLFF. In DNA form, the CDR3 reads TGTGCCAGCCGTCGAGCAACTAATGAAAAACTGTTTTTT.

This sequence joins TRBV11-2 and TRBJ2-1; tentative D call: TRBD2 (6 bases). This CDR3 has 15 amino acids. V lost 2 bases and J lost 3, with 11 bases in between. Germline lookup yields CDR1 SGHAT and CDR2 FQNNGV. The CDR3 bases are TGTGCCAGCAGCTTATGTTGCGGGGTCTACAATGAGCAGTTCTTC. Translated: CASSLCCGVYNEQFF. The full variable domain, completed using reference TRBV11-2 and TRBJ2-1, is EAGVAQSPRYKIIEKRQSVAFWCNPISGHATLYWYQQILGQGPKLLIQFQNNGVVDDSQLPKDRFSAERLKGVDSTLKIQPAKLEDSAVYLCASSLCCGVYNEQFFGPGTRLTVL.